The 18 T cell receptor beta chains reported below all come from one sample, sequenced in a study of cytomegalovirus exposure and HLA in healthy donors. The PCR used 60 Vbeta and 13 Jbeta primers. The data were produced by immunoSEQ multiplex PCR, yet TCRdb's version contains in-frame clones alone and is incomplete. Among 85,000 to 130,000 clones listed, around 80% were seen once. Material for sequencing was PBMCs. The receptors were sampled from a male donor in good health and CMV-seropositive.

The J gene is TRBJ2-3, the V gene TRBV11-3, with 12 positions matching TRBD2. Germline V CDR1 and CDR2: SGHNT, YENEEA. The CDR3 runs to 16 residues. With 0 bases clipped from V and 8 bases from J, the junction kept 6 bases outside the gene matches. The CDR3 coding sequence is TGTGCCAGCAGCTTAGATTCTAGCGGGGGGGCTGGTACGCAGTATTTT. Amino acids: CASSLDSSGGAGTQYF. Variable domain in full (rest from reference TRBV11-3 and TRBJ2-3): EAGVVQSPRYKIIEKKQPVAFWCNPISGHNTLYWYLQNLGQGPELLIRYENEEAVDDSQLPKDRFSAERLKGVDSTLKIQPAELGDSAVYLCASSLDSSGGAGTQYFGPGTRLTVL.

This rearrangement joins TRBV6-5 to TRBJ1-2; tentative D call: TRBD1 (5 bases). The V end lost 6 bases, the J end lost 4 bases, and 15 bases lay between the germline ends. Germline CDR1 MNHEY, CDR2 SVGAGI. This CDR3 contains 14 residues. CDR3 bases: TGTGCCAGCAGAACCTCGGGAGGGGTCTATGGCTACACCTTC. It codes for CASRTSGGVYGYTF.

This chain uses TRBV4-1 with TRBJ2-1; 8 bases are shared with TRBD1. This CDR3 spans 17 amino acids. The V and J ends lost 4 bases and 0 bases, in that order; junction bases with no gene match: 8. The germline CDR1 and CDR2 sequences are MGHRA and YSYEKL. CDR3 nucleotides: TGCGCCAGCAGCCGCCCGGGACAGGCTGCCTCCTACAATGAGCAGTTCTTC. The encoded protein is CASSRPGQAASYNEQFF.

J is TRBJ1-3 and V is TRBV19; possibly TRBD1 for D (6 bases). The CDR3 has 15 residues. Germline assignment: CDR1 LNHDA and CDR2 SQIVND (reference sequence). Trimming shortened V by 8 bases and J by 2 bases, and 16 bases separated the two germline ends. The CDR3 loop is CASGPRGGPGNTIYF. Here the CDR3 DNA reads TGTGCCAGTGGACCGAGGGGGGGGCCTGGAAACACCATATATTTT. Supplemented by reference TRBV19 and TRBJ1-3, the full variable domain reads DGGITQSPKYLFRKEGQNVTLSCEQNLNHDAMYWYRQDPGQGLRLIYYSQIVNDFQKGDIAEGYSVSREKKESFPLTVTSAQKNPTAFYLCASGPRGGPGNTIYFGEGSWLTVV.

This chain connects TRBV23-1 to TRBJ1-2; 8 bases map to TRBD1. TRBV23-1 is filed as an ORF, its function uncertain. CDR3 size: 13 residues. After removal of 1 base from V and 5 bases from J, the junction contained 0 bases not matched to a gene. The CDR3 nucleotides read TGCGCCAGCAGTCAATGGACAGGGTATGGCTACACCTTC. Amino acids: CASSQWTGYGYTF.

The rearrangement links TRBV5-6 to TRBJ1-4, with TRBD1 matching over 8 bases. Looked up from germline, CDR1 is SGHDT and CDR2 is YYEEEE. The CDR3 has 16 residues. V was clipped by 5 bases and J by 0 bases; unmatched bases: 6. CDR3 in amino acids: CASSLDRGTTNEKLFF. As DNA, the CDR3 is TGTGCCAGCAGTCTAGACAGGGGAACAACTAATGAAAAACTGTTTTTT.

The chain uses TRBV4-2 and TRBJ2-5; 10 nucleotides agree with TRBD1. The CDR3 has 15 amino acids. V shed 8 bases, J shed 3 bases, and the junction held 9 bases outside the gene matches. Germline values: CDR1 LGHNA, CDR2 YNFKEQ. CDR3 in DNA: TGTGCCAGCCAAAAGTCCGGGACAGGGGAAGAGACCCAGTACTTC. It codes for CASQKSGTGEETQYF.

This chain joins TRBV2 and TRBJ2-7, with TRBD1 identical over 9 bases. Germline V gene data show CDR1 as SNHLY and CDR2 as FYNNEI. J gave up 4 bases and V 7 bases, and 5 bases lay outside the gene matches. The length of the CDR3 is 13 residues. CDR3 sequence: CASTGTGRYEQYF. DNA of the CDR3: TGTGCCAGCACGGGGACAGGGCGGTACGAGCAGTACTTC.

This clone came up many times. The rearrangement links TRBV5-5 to TRBJ1-4; 7 bases are a match to TRBD1. CDR3 length: 13 residues. V trimming: 5 bases; J trimming: 7 bases; junction bases outside the gene matches: 5. Looked up from germline, CDR1 is SGHKS and CDR2 is YYEKEE (reference sequence). This CDR3 reads CASRKGQIEKLFF. CDR3 in DNA: TGTGCCAGCAGAAAGGGACAGATTGAAAAACTGTTTTTT.

This clone has just a few counts. CDR3 residues: CASSPRGLNEQYF. CDR3 bases: TGTGCCAGCAGTCCACGGGGTTTGAACGAGCAGTACTTC. This chain links TRBV27 with TRBJ2-7, with D possibly matching TRBD2 (5 bases). CDR1 is MNHEY and CDR2 is SMNVEV in the germline V gene (reference sequence). The CDR3 is 13 amino acids. Trimming left V 5 bases short and J 5 bases short, with 13 bases between.

V is TRBV29-1 and J is TRBJ2-7; 7 bases are shared with TRBD1. The CDR3 sequence is 13 residues long. CDR1 is SQVTM and CDR2 is ANQGSEA in the germline V gene. The J segment lost 3 bases and the V segment lost 6 bases, leaving 8 bases of the junction unmatched. In DNA form, the CDR3 reads TGCAGCGTCGCCAGGGGACAGAACTACGAGCAGTACTTC. It translates to CSVARGQNYEQYF.

The rearrangement links TRBV7-2 to TRBJ1-1; 7 bases match TRBD1. J was trimmed by 4 bases and V by 7 bases; bases with no gene match: 9. Germline CDR1 and CDR2: SGHTA and FQGNSA. The CDR3 spans 14 residues. The DNA of the CDR3 is TGTGCCAGCAAATTAAACCGGGACAGCACTGAAGCTTTCTTT. This sequence encodes CASKLNRDSTEAFF.

This clone occurred a few times. The J gene is TRBJ1-4, the V gene TRBV7-2; 9 positions agree with TRBD1. V was clipped by 5 bases and J by 6 bases; unmatched bases: 10. The CDR3 is 16 residues long. Per germline, CDR1 SGHTA and CDR2 FQGNSA. This CDR3 reads CASSPYLRTGDEKLFF. The CDR3 DNA reads as TGTGCCAGCAGCCCCTATCTCAGGACAGGGGATGAAAAACTGTTTTTT.

This chain connects TRBV18 to TRBJ1-5; D not resolved. The V end lost 6 bases, the J end lost 2 bases, and 11 bases lay between the germline ends. The CDR3 covers 14 residues. Germline lookup yields CDR1 KGHSH and CDR2 LQKENI. CDR3 loop: CASSGDAGNQPQHF. The CDR3 nucleotides read TGTGCCAGCTCCGGAGACGCTGGCAATCAGCCCCAGCATTTT.

The chain employs TRBV6-6 and TRBJ2-5; D perhaps matches TRBD1 (6 bases). The CDR3 extends over 12 amino acids. V lost 8 bases and J lost 5, with 12 bases in between. Germline CDR1 is MNHNY and CDR2 is SVGAGI (reference sequence). CDR3 amino acids: CASGGEEETQYF. CDR3 DNA sequence: TGTGCCAGCGGGGGCGAAGAGGAGACCCAGTACTTC.

The chain combines TRBV2 with TRBJ1-6; D may be TRBD1 (6 bases). Between the trimmed V and J ends, which lost 8 bases and 5 bases, there was a span of 16 bases. Germline CDR1 SNHLY, CDR2 FYNNEI. The CDR3 contains 15 residues. The CDR3 loop reads CASSRGGRDNSPLHF. CDR3 coding DNA: TGTGCCAGCTCCCGGGGGGGCCGAGATAATTCACCCCTCCACTTT.

The rearrangement links TRBV6-5 to TRBJ2-7, with D possibly being TRBD2 (5 bases). V lost 7 bases, J lost 3 bases, and 19 bases lay in between. CDR1 and CDR2 (germline): MNHEY, SVGAGI. This CDR3 has 15 residues. The DNA of the CDR3 is TGTGCCAGCACCTCTTTTCGGGATCCGAGCTACGAGCAGTACTTC. Protein sequence: CASTSFRDPSYEQYF.

The rearrangement links TRBV19 to TRBJ1-2, with 8 bases fitting TRBD1. This CDR3 has 13 residues. Germline values: CDR1 LNHDA, CDR2 SQIVND (reference sequence). The ends lost 3 bases at V and 8 bases at J; junction bases unmatched: 5. The CDR3 region is CASSITGGQGYTF. CDR3 nucleotides: TGTGCCAGTAGTATCACAGGGGGACAGGGCTACACCTTC.